These 29 T cell receptor beta chains originate from one sample sequenced in a study of shared clonotypes between healthy human individuals. Only in-frame clones appear in the TCRdb table, and some are missing; sequencing was by immunoSEQ multiplex PCR. The sample carries approximately 1.9 million clones, about 93% recorded once. Naivety among CD8 cells was defined by CD45RO negativity and positive CCR7 selection, thereby excluding terminally differentiated effector memory CD45RA+ cells. The sequenced sample was naive CD8+ T cells from PBMCs. The source is a man aged 18 to 30 in good health. Some clones in this sample may be carry-over from other donors' samples.

The V and J genes are TRBV9 and TRBJ1-1; tentative D call: TRBD1 (6 bases). CDR1 and CDR2 from the germline V gene are SGDLS and YYNGEE. V lost 4 bases and J 0 bases, leaving 19 bases between the germline ends. The CDR3 has 17 amino acids. The chain's CDR3 is CASSYRTALNMNTEAFF. In nucleotides, the CDR3 is TGTGCCAGCAGCTACCGGACAGCACTTAATATGAACACTGAAGCTTTCTTT.

The rearrangement uses TRBV7-2 and TRBJ1-2; tentative D call: TRBD1 (6 bases). The germline CDR1 and CDR2 sequences are SGHTA and FQGNSA. The CDR3 has 16 amino acids. The germline V and J ends were trimmed by 5 bases and 3 bases, with 19 bases remaining between them. CDR3 protein: CASSEDTRQVDYGYTF. CDR3 nucleotide sequence: TGTGCCAGCAGCGAAGATACACGACAGGTGGACTATGGCTACACCTTC.

The genes are TRBV2 and TRBJ1-5; D ambiguous. The CDR3 spans 13 residues. Trimming pared 0 bases from V and 6 bases from J, leaving 6 bases between. Germline V gives CDR1 SNHLY, CDR2 FYNNEI. The CDR3 spells CASSEARAQPQHF. DNA for the CDR3: TGTGCCAGCAGTGAAGCGCGTGCTCAGCCCCAGCATTTT.

This clone was seen only a few times. In DNA, the CDR3 is TGTGCCAGCAGGGCCCCTAGGACTGAAGCTTTCTTT. Its protein product is CASRAPRTEAFF. The chain joins TRBV28 to TRBJ1-1; D remains ambiguous. The CDR3 is made up of 12 amino acids. V was shortened by 6 bases and J by 5 bases, with 10 bases between the two germline ends. Looked up from germline, CDR1 is MDHEN and CDR2 is SYDVKM. Full variable domain (remainder filled in from reference TRBV28 and TRBJ1-1): DVKVTQSSRYLVKRTGEKVFLECVQDMDHENMFWYRQDPGLGLRLIYFSYDVKMKEKGDIPEGYSVSREKKERFSLILESASTNQTSMYLCASRAPRTEAFFGQGTRLTVV.

This chain connects TRBV30 to TRBJ2-3, with D possibly called TRBD1 or TRBD2 (5 bases each). The germline V gene encodes CDR1 GTSNPN and CDR2 SVGIG (reference sequence). The CDR3 totals 15 residues. Trimming stripped 3 bases from V and 1 base from J, with 14 bases between. This CDR3 reads CAWRGRRTRTDTQYF. CDR3 in DNA: TGTGCCTGGAGGGGACGGCGGACCCGCACAGATACGCAGTATTTT.

The chain joins TRBV18 to TRBJ1-5; 8 positions match TRBD1. The CDR3 extends over 15 amino acids. Germline values: CDR1 KGHSH, CDR2 LQKENI. The V and J ends lost 3 bases and 7 bases, in that order; junction bases with no gene match: 8. The CDR3 spells CASSPDRAGSQPQHF. The CDR3 nucleotides read TGTGCCAGCTCACCGGACAGGGCCGGCTCACAGCCCCAGCATTTT.

The chain combines TRBV28 with TRBJ2-5, with 7 bases fitting TRBD2. The germline gives CDR1 MDHEN, CDR2 SYDVKM. CDR3 length: 16 residues. Trimming cost V 6 bases and J 5 bases; bases outside gene matches: 15. Here the CDR3 DNA reads TGTGCCAGCAGAACCCGCTGGACTAGTGGTTTTGAGACCCAGTACTTC. Its translation is CASRTRWTSGFETQYF.

Comments on this clone: The same CDR3 can be traced to other DNA sequences in this sample. This sequence joins TRBV5-1 and TRBJ2-7; possibly TRBD1 for D (6 bases). The V end lost 0 bases, the J end lost 0 bases, and 7 bases lay between the germline ends. The CDR3 runs 14 residues. The germline V gene has CDR1 SGHRS and CDR2 YFSETQ. CDR3 protein: CASSLGQVSYEQYF. CDR3 coding DNA: TGCGCCAGCAGCTTGGGACAGGTCTCCTACGAGCAGTACTTC.

The chain links TRBV10-1 to TRBJ2-7; tentative D call: TRBD1 (6 bases). The germline CDR1 and CDR2 sequences are WNHNN and SYGVQD (reference sequence). The CDR3 has 12 amino acids. V lost 6 bases and J lost 6, with 12 bases in between. CDR3 nucleotides: TGCGCCAGCAGCACAGGGATGGGCGAGCAGTACTTC. Translated, it gives CASSTGMGEQYF.

This chain connects TRBV11-3 to TRBJ2-5; D is perhaps TRBD2 (5 bases). The CDR3 extends over 15 amino acids. V shed 10 bases and J shed 5 bases, with 23 bases lying between them. CDR1 SGHNT and CDR2 YENEEA come from the germline V gene. The CDR3 sequence is CAKTPPQTGCETQYF. For the CDR3, the DNA is TGTGCCAAGACCCCCCCCCAAACGGGGTGCGAGACCCAGTACTTC.

The chain combines TRBV6-5 with TRBJ2-7; D is perhaps TRBD1 (6 bases). V gave up 4 bases and J gave up 1 base, with 14 bases separating them. This CDR3 contains 15 residues. Per the germline V gene, CDR1 is MNHEY and CDR2 is SVGAGI. Written as DNA, the CDR3 is TGTGCCAGCAGTTTCCGACAGGTGGGATCCTACGAGCAGTACTTC. Residues: CASSFRQVGSYEQYF.

The chain employs TRBV7-9 and TRBJ1-4, with 9 bases that match TRBD1. Trimming at V came to 7 bases and at J to 7 bases, leaving 7 bases not matched to a gene. The CDR3 length is 14 residues. Germline lookup yields CDR1 SEHNR and CDR2 FQNEAQ (reference sequence). As DNA, the CDR3 is TGTGCCAGCACTCAAGGACAGGGGACTGAAAAACTGTTTTTT. Encoded protein: CASTQGQGTEKLFF.

The chain has TRBV13 and TRBJ2-5; D may be TRBD1 (5 bases). Trimming stripped 5 bases from V and 0 bases from J, with 16 bases between. The CDR3 is made up of 16 amino acids. CDR1 is PRHDT, CDR2 FYEKMQ, per germline (reference sequence). CDR3 in DNA: TGTGCCAGCAGCCCTTCTGACAGAAACTACCAAGAGACCCAGTACTTC. Translation gives CASSPSDRNYQETQYF.

The chain joins TRBV19 to TRBJ1-1; 8 bases align to TRBD1. Per the germline V gene, CDR1 is LNHDA and CDR2 is SQIVND (reference sequence). The ends lost 3 bases at V and 5 bases at J; junction bases unmatched: 8. The CDR3 is 15 amino acids. In nucleotides, the CDR3 is TGTGCCAGTAGTATGACTTGGACAGGGCAAACTGAAGCTTTCTTT. This translates into CASSMTWTGQTEAFF.

The CDR3: CASRSGLAGFGSSYNEQFF. Here the CDR3 DNA reads TGTGCCAGTAGATCGGGACTAGCGGGATTCGGGAGCTCCTACAATGAGCAGTTCTTC. The rearrangement joins TRBV19 to TRBJ2-1; 13 positions agree with TRBD2. The V segment lost 6 bases and the J segment 0 bases; nucleotides outside the gene matches: 11. The CDR3 contains 19 residues. Germline values: CDR1 LNHDA, CDR2 SQIVND (reference sequence).

V gene TRBV2 combines with J gene TRBJ1-2, with 9 nucleotides matching TRBD1. The CDR3 consists of 13 residues. With V trimmed by 7 bases and J by 2 bases, 2 bases remained unmatched. CDR1 and CDR2 from the germline V gene are SNHLY and FYNNEI. Here the CDR3 DNA reads TGTGCCAGCATTGGACAGGGGAACTATGGCTACACCTTC. Translation: CASIGQGNYGYTF. Full variable domain (rest looked up from reference TRBV2 and TRBJ1-2): EPEVTQTPSHQVTQMGQEVILRCVPISNHLYFYWYRQILGQKVEFLVSFYNNEISEKSEIFDDQFSVERPDGSNFTLKIRSTKLEDSAMYFCASIGQGNYGYTFGSGTRLTVV.

The rearrangement links TRBV15 to TRBJ2-7; D is perhaps TRBD2 (5 bases). The CDR3 is made up of 13 amino acids. From germline, CDR1 is LNHNV and CDR2 YYDKDF (reference sequence). The V and J ends lost 1 base and 4 bases respectively, with 8 bases between them. The DNA of the CDR3 is TGTGCCACCAGCAGAGTTGTAGCGTACGAGCAGTACTTC. This gives the protein CATSRVVAYEQYF.

The gene calls are TRBV14 and TRBJ2-5; D uncertain. Germline CDR1 is SGHDN and CDR2 is FVKESK. The CDR3 runs to 15 residues. Trimming stripped 2 bases from V and 5 bases from J, with 15 bases between. CDR3 DNA: TGTGCCAGCAGCCAATTTCAGGAGTTAAGGGAGACCCAGTACTTC. Protein product: CASSQFQELRETQYF.

V and J are TRBV6-4 and TRBJ1-5; D is ambiguous. Germline lookup yields CDR1 MRHNA and CDR2 SNTAGT. The CDR3 is 14 residues long. Trimming cost V 3 bases and J 2 bases, with 8 bases left between them. CDR3 sequence: CASSEAGGNQPQHF. The CDR3 DNA reads as TGTGCCAGCAGTGAGGCAGGTGGCAATCAGCCCCAGCATTTT.

The V gene is TRBV11-2, the J gene TRBJ2-5, with D uncertain. The CDR3 sequence is 13 residues long. V dropped 5 bases and J dropped 1 base, with 8 bases sitting between them. In germline, CDR1 is SGHAT, CDR2 FQNNGV. This CDR3 is CASSPLIQETQYF. The CDR3 coding sequence is TGTGCCAGCAGCCCACTCATCCAAGAGACCCAGTACTTC.

The chain links TRBV29-1 to TRBJ2-3; 7 bases are a match to TRBD2. V lost 3 bases and J lost 9; bases outside the gene matches: 6. In germline, CDR1 is SQVTM, CDR2 ANQGSEA. The CDR3 loop spans 12 amino acids. CDR3 sequence (DNA): TGCAGCGTTGAGTGGACTAGAAGGACGCAGTATTTT. Its protein product is CSVEWTRRTQYF.

V and J are TRBV7-9 and TRBJ1-2, with TRBD1 matching 7 bases. The length of the CDR3 is 12 residues. The V and J ends lost 5 bases and 8 bases, in that order; junction bases with no gene match: 5. Germline V gene sequence: CDR1 SEHNR, CDR2 FQNEAQ (reference sequence). Written as DNA, the CDR3 is TGTGCCAGCAGCGCAGACAGGGTCGGCTACACCTTC. Translating it yields CASSADRVGYTF.

The chain couples TRBV19 to TRBJ2-5; D is perhaps TRBD1 or TRBD2 (6 bases each). Trimming shortened V by 8 bases and J by 7 bases, and 11 bases separated the two germline ends. This CDR3 region has 11 residues. The V gene's germline CDR1 is LNHDA and CDR2 SQIVND (reference sequence). The DNA of the CDR3 is TGTGCCAGTTCAGAGGGGGGGACCCAGTACTTC. It specifies CASSEGGTQYF.

The sample holds one count of this clone. The rearrangement uses TRBV7-9 and TRBJ2-5; no firm D call. The germline V and J ends were trimmed by 2 bases and 5 bases, with 21 bases remaining between them. Germline V gene lookup returns CDR1 SEHNR and CDR2 FQNEAQ (reference sequence). This CDR3 spans 17 amino acids. This CDR3 reads CASSLSLRGALLETQYF. CDR3 DNA: TGTGCCAGCAGCTTAAGTTTAAGAGGCGCCCTATTGGAGACCCAGTACTTC.

The chain recombines TRBV4-1 with TRBJ2-3, with no clear D. The germline V and J ends were trimmed by 5 bases and 2 bases, with 11 bases remaining between them. Germline CDR1 reads MGHRA; CDR2 reads YSYEKL. This CDR3 has 14 amino acids. CDR3 sequence (DNA): TGCGCCAGCAGCGTCCGGAGACTCACAGATACGCAGTATTTT. Amino acids: CASSVRRLTDTQYF.

The count of this clone is one. The rearrangement links TRBV11-2 to TRBJ2-5; perhaps TRBD2 as D (6 bases). The CDR3 has 12 amino acids. Trimming removed 10 bases at V and 4 bases at J, with 13 bases between. The germline gives CDR1 SGHAT, CDR2 FQNNGV. The chain's CDR3 is CATLEGRETQYF. The CDR3 DNA reads as TGTGCCACTCTGGAGGGGAGAGAGACCCAGTACTTC. The variable domain in full, completed from reference TRBV11-2 and TRBJ2-5, reads EAGVAQSPRYKIIEKRQSVAFWCNPISGHATLYWYQQILGQGPKLLIQFQNNGVVDDSQLPKDRFSAERLKGVDSTLKIQPAKLEDSAVYLCATLEGRETQYFGPGTRLLVL.

The chain joins TRBV28 to TRBJ1-4, with TRBD1 identical over 9 bases. The CDR3 contains 18 residues. J was trimmed by 4 bases and V by 5 bases; bases with no gene match: 14. From germline, CDR1 is MDHEN and CDR2 SYDVKM. The CDR3 loop reads CASSPRPGTGTGNEKLFF. The CDR3 bases are TGTGCCAGCAGTCCTCGTCCCGGGACAGGGACGGGTAATGAAAAACTGTTTTTT.

The chain recombines TRBV4-1 with TRBJ1-2; 10 bases map to TRBD1. This CDR3 has 18 amino acids. V shed 3 bases and J 2 bases; nucleotides not matched to a gene: 12. Germline CDR1 is MGHRA and CDR2 is YSYEKL. This CDR3 is CASSHLARQGALNYGYTF. The CDR3 region has the DNA TGCGCCAGCAGCCACCTGGCGAGACAGGGGGCGTTGAACTATGGCTACACCTTC.

The rearrangement links TRBV27 to TRBJ2-1; D perhaps matches TRBD2 (5 bases). This CDR3 is 15 amino acids long. Germline V lookup: CDR1 MNHEY, CDR2 SMNVEV (reference sequence). V was cut by 7 bases and J by 0 bases, with 13 bases left in between. CDR3 nucleotides: TGTGCCAGCACGGCGAGCGGAAGCTCCTACAATGAGCAGTTCTTC. The encoded protein is CASTASGSSYNEQFF.